These 15 T cell receptor beta chains originate from one sample sequenced in a study of blood T cell repertoires in COVID-19. The table came from immunoSEQ multiplex PCR; TCRdb's copy has only in-frame clones and leaves some out. The sample lists 130,000 to 150,000 clones, 70% to 90% occurring once. The sample was peripheral blood. Source of these receptors: a human donor with acute or convalescent COVID-19. The donor label of this sample is uncertain.

The table lists this clone with a count of one. This chain uses TRBV10-3 with TRBJ2-1; 10 bases are a match to TRBD2. V gave up 6 bases and J gave up 6 bases; unmatched junction bases: 11. Germline V gene sequence: CDR1 ENHRY, CDR2 SYGVKD. The CDR3 has 16 amino acids. The CDR3 region is CAISTRGTSVSNEQFF. The CDR3 region has the DNA TGTGCCATCAGCACAAGGGGGACTAGCGTGAGCAATGAGCAGTTCTTC.

The chain links TRBV30 to TRBJ2-5; TRBD2 aligns across 16 bases. In germline, CDR1 is GTSNPN, CDR2 SVGIG (reference sequence). Losses at the gene ends were 4 bases for V and 8 bases for J; bases not matched to a gene: 13. The CDR3 spans 17 residues. CDR3 amino acids: CAWTSPPGLAGGLTQYF. The CDR3, as DNA: TGTGCCTGGACCTCACCCCCGGGACTAGCGGGGGGGCTTACCCAGTACTTC. Full variable domain (remainder filled in from reference TRBV30 and TRBJ2-5): SQTIHQWPATLVQPVGSPLSLECTVEGTSNPNLYWYRQAAGRGLQLLFYSVGIGQISSEVPQNLSASRPQDRQFILSSKKLLLSDSGFYLCAWTSPPGLAGGLTQYFGPGTRLLVL.

The V and J genes are TRBV24-1 and TRBJ2-7; 7 nucleotides match TRBD2. CDR1 is KGHDR and CDR2 is SFDVKD in the germline V gene. There are 13 residues in the CDR3. V lost 3 bases, J lost 5 bases, and 3 bases stayed unmatched. CDR3 nucleotide sequence: TGTGCCACCAGTGATGGGGGAGGGGACGAGCAGTACTTC. It codes for CATSDGGGDEQYF.

This clone showed up just once. CDR3: CASSLNTGIEQYF. The CDR3 DNA follows: TGTGCCAGCAGTTTAAATACAGGGATCGAGCAGTACTTC. The chain links TRBV12-3 or TRBV12-4 to TRBJ2-7; maybe TRBD1 (6 bases). V lost 2 bases and J 6 bases, leaving 11 bases between the germline ends. CDR3 size: 13 residues.

This clone was counted a few times. The rearrangement joins TRBV27 to TRBJ2-3; TRBD1 agrees at 10 bases. V lost 3 bases, J lost 3 bases, and 3 bases stayed unmatched. Germline CDR1 MNHEY, CDR2 SMNVEV (reference sequence). CDR3 size: 15 residues. CDR3 sequence: CASSLSGQGTDTQYF. In DNA, the CDR3 is TGTGCCAGCAGTTTGTCGGGACAGGGGACAGATACGCAGTATTTT.

The chain couples TRBV5-8 to TRBJ2-7; 10 nucleotides align to TRBD1. This CDR3 region has 13 residues. Germline V lookup: CDR1 SGHTS, CDR2 YDEGEE. V gave up 9 bases and J gave up 1 base; unmatched junction bases: 4. The CDR3 region is CATRGQGSYEQYF. As DNA, the CDR3 is TGTGCCACCCGGGGACAGGGGTCCTACGAGCAGTACTTC.

V is TRBV27 and J is TRBJ2-6, with TRBD1 matching over 10 bases. The CDR3 covers 17 residues. Germline CDR1 MNHEY, CDR2 SMNVEV (reference sequence). With V trimmed by 6 bases and J by 0 bases, 5 bases remained unmatched. The CDR3 nucleotides read TGTGCCAGCAGGATAGACAGGGGGCTCTCTGGGGCCAACGTCCTGACTTTC. Translating gives CASRIDRGLSGANVLTF.

This sequence joins TRBV2 and TRBJ2-7, with TRBD1 matching over 9 bases. Germline V CDR1 and CDR2: SNHLY, FYNNEI. This CDR3 has 14 amino acids. V trimming: 7 bases; J trimming: 5 bases; junction bases outside the gene matches: 9. CDR3 amino acids: CASNTQGAHDEQYV. CDR3 coding DNA: TGTGCCAGCAACACACAGGGGGCGCACGACGAGCAGTACGTC.

The chain combines TRBV5-3 with TRBJ2-7; TRBD1 aligns across 8 bases. TRBV5-3 falls under the ORF class, with uncertain function. The CDR3 covers 13 residues. After removal of 4 bases from V and 6 bases from J, the junction contained 6 bases not matched to a gene. Here the CDR3 reads CARSPGTGCEQYV. In DNA, the CDR3 is TGTGCCAGAAGCCCCGGGACAGGCTGCGAGCAGTACGTC.

V and J are TRBV9 and TRBJ1-2; maybe TRBD1 (5 bases). The CDR3 loop spans 15 amino acids. Germline values: CDR1 SGDLS, CDR2 YYNGEE. The germline V and J ends were trimmed by 4 bases and 4 bases, with 17 bases remaining between them. CDR3 region: CASSTQQVASYGYTF. In DNA, the CDR3 is TGTGCCAGCAGCACACAACAGGTTGCCAGCTATGGCTACACCTTC. The full variable domain, in which reference TRBV9 and TRBJ1-2 provide the parts outside the CDR3, is DSGVTQTPKHLITATGQRVTLRCSPRSGDLSVYWYQQSLDQGLQFLIQYYNGEERAKGNILERFSAQQFPDLHSELNLSSLELGDSALYFCASSTQQVASYGYTFGSGTRLTVV.

CDR3 loop: CAWSVYGSYGYTF. In DNA, the CDR3 is TGTGCCTGGAGTGTTTATGGCAGCTATGGCTACACCTTC. The chain has TRBV30 and TRBJ1-2, with D unresolved. Trimming left V 0 bases short and J 4 bases short, with 9 bases between. The V gene's germline CDR1 is GTSNPN and CDR2 SVGIG (reference sequence). The CDR3 runs 13 residues.

This clone was found once. The chain is built from TRBV19 and TRBJ1-1; D is ambiguous. This CDR3 comprises 13 residues. V lost 7 bases, J lost 1 base, and 10 bases lay in between. Germline CDR1 reads LNHDA; CDR2 reads SQIVND (reference sequence). This CDR3 is CASTQWANTEAFF. The CDR3 DNA reads as TGTGCCAGTACTCAATGGGCGAACACTGAAGCTTTCTTT.

The chain carries TRBV11-2 and TRBJ2-1, with a possible D match to TRBD2 (6 bases). The CDR3 totals 15 residues. V was trimmed by 6 bases and J by 2 bases, leaving 14 bases between them. The germline gives CDR1 SGHAT, CDR2 FQNNGV. In DNA form, the CDR3 reads TGTGCCAGCAGTCCCGGCGGGAATACCTACAATGAGCAGTTCTTC. It encodes CASSPGGNTYNEQFF. Using reference TRBV11-2 and TRBJ2-1 for the parts outside the CDR3, the full variable domain is EAGVAQSPRYKIIEKRQSVAFWCNPISGHATLYWYQQILGQGPKLLIQFQNNGVVDDSQLPKDRFSAERLKGVDSTLKIQPAKLEDSAVYLCASSPGGNTYNEQFFGPGTRLTVL.

The gene calls are TRBV28 and TRBJ1-2; no definite D call. V was pared by 3 bases and J by 7 bases, with 9 bases between. The CDR3 extends over 12 amino acids. From germline, CDR1 is MDHEN and CDR2 SYDVKM. This chain's CDR3 is CASSLEVGGYTF. DNA of the CDR3: TGTGCCAGCAGTTTGGAGGTTGGTGGCTACACCTTC.

V is TRBV5-6 and J is TRBJ2-1; 7 bases are a match to TRBD2. Trimming took 4 bases from V and 6 from J; bases not matched to a gene: 16. This CDR3 has 17 residues. The germline gives CDR1 SGHDT, CDR2 YYEEEE. DNA of the CDR3: TGTGCCAGCAGCGTGGGCCACGGACGGGGGGTCCTCAATGAGCAGTTCTTC. This codes for CASSVGHGRGVLNEQFF.